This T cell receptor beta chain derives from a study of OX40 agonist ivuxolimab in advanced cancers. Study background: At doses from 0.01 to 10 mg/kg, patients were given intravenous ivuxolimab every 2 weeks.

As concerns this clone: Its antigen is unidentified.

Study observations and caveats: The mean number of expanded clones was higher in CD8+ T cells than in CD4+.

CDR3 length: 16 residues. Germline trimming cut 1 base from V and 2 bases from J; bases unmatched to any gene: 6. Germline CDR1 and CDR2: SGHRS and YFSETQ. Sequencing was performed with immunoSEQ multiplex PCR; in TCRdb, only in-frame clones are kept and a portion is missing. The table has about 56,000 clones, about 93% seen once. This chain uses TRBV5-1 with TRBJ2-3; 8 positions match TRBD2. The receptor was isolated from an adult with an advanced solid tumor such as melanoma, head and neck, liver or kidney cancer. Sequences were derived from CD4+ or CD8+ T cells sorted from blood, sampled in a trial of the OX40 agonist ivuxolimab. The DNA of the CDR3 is TGCGCCAGCAGCTTGTTCGGGAGGGCCCCCACAGATACGCAGTATTTT. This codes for CASSLFGRAPTDTQYF.